Sequencing of this TCR beta chain was carried out in a study of long-term antiretroviral therapy in people with HIV. Notes on the study in general: On ART adherence, viral resistance or therapy changes, no data were available. Controls had broader CDR3 length ranges than HIV repertoires did.

They ran version v3.0 of the immunoSEQ assay at survey level. This table comes from immunoSEQ multiplex PCR, and its TCRdb copy is limited to in-frame clones, with some not included. The sample gives tens of thousands of clones, 75% to 90% of which show up once; about 7.3% is in the top ten. Details on this clone: Its antigen is not identified.

People in the study who had HIV all got their treatment in the United States. The CDR3 contains 15 residues. Germline CDR1 and CDR2: MNHEY and SVGAGI. V was trimmed by 6 bases and J by 1 base, leaving 16 bases between them. Source: unsorted PBMCs, taken 0.3 years after starting antiretroviral therapy. The gene calls are TRBV6-5 and TRBJ2-7; possible D gene TRBD1, 6 bases. The sequence was collected from a man aged 40-49 years with HIV. As DNA, the CDR3 is TGTGCCAGCAGACCACAGGGAAGGCTTTCCTACGAGCAGTACTTC. It encodes CASRPQGRLSYEQYF.